Sequencing of this TCR beta chain was carried out in a study of T-cell reconstitution after alpha-beta-depleted transplantation in children. This clonotype has just a few counts. Unique molecular identifiers were built into the TCRbeta library. One entry per CDR3 protein results from TCRdb running MiXCR on the PCR reads. The sample shows a few hundred thousand distinct CDR3 sequences, around an eighth of them seen only once. The receptor was isolated from a human donor who donated a stem cell graft to a child with combined immunodeficiency. The material was PBMCs from the stem cell graft donor, obtained from the stem cell graft.

This CDR3 is CASSSLAGAQETQYF. CDR3 nucleotides: TGTGCCAGCAGTTCCTTAGCGGGAGCGCAAGAGACCCAGTACTTC. The rearrangement joins TRBV28 to TRBJ2-5, with TRBD2 identical over 9 bases. Germline trimming cut 4 bases from V and 2 bases from J; bases unmatched to any gene: 5. The CDR3 is 15 residues long. Looked up from germline, CDR1 is MDHEN and CDR2 is SYDVKM.